A single sample is the source of the 11 T cell receptor beta chains below, sequenced in a study of shared clonotypes between healthy human individuals (TCRdb year 2020). Library generation was performed with the immunoSEQ multiplex PCR assay. The source is immuneACCESS, and TCRdb retained only in-frame sequences with V and J called. Part of the clones is not carried over; for the studies checked, unresolved V genes explain less than half of this, and the remainder is unexplained. Here the sample has roughly 660,000 clones; roughly 87% occur a single time. In total, the top ten clones hold roughly 36% of the sample. Sequencing was carried out using memory CD8+ T cells from PBMCs. The sample's cell subset or site label, decoded: CD45RO+ cells pooled with CCR7-negative TemRA cells. The receptors were gathered from a man younger than 35 in good health. Some clones in this sample may be carry-over from other donors' samples.

The chain links TRBV27 to TRBJ2-7, with TRBD2 identical over 9 bases. The ends lost 1 base at V and 1 base at J; junction bases unmatched: 5. The CDR3 is made up of 16 amino acids. The germline CDR1 and CDR2 sequences are MNHEY and SMNVEV (reference sequence). The CDR3 loop reads CASSLFEREVSYEQYF. The CDR3 DNA follows: TGTGCCAGCAGTTTATTCGAGCGGGAGGTGTCCTACGAGCAGTACTTC.

The gene calls are TRBV5-6 and TRBJ2-1; 12 bases are shared with TRBD1. The CDR3 runs to 13 residues. CDR1 and CDR2 (germline): SGHDT, YYEEEE. The ends lost 3 bases at V and 12 bases at J; junction bases unmatched: 4. In DNA, the CDR3 is TGTGCCAGCAGCTATGGGACAGGGGGCGGGCAGTTCTTC. Its translation is CASSYGTGGGQFF.

CDR3 DNA sequence: TGTGCCAGCACCGGGACAGGGGACACCGGGGAGCTGTTTTTT. Its translation: CASTGTGDTGELFF. The V gene is TRBV28, the J gene TRBJ2-2; 10 positions agree with TRBD1. The CDR3 is 14 residues long. V was pared by 7 bases and J by 3 bases, with 2 bases of the junction left unmatched. CDR1 and CDR2 (germline): MDHEN, SYDVKM.

The J gene is TRBJ2-5, the V gene TRBV2; 7 nucleotides match TRBD1. The V segment lost 6 bases and the J segment 2 bases; nucleotides outside the gene matches: 6. Per germline, CDR1 SNHLY and CDR2 FYNNEI. The CDR3 sequence is 14 residues long. CDR3 coding DNA: TGTGCCAGCAGGAGGGGGACAGTTCAAGAGACCCAGTACTTC. This gives the protein CASRRGTVQETQYF.

The chain recombines TRBV29-1 with TRBJ2-7; D is uncertain. The CDR3 extends over 13 amino acids. In germline, CDR1 is SQVTM, CDR2 ANQGSEA. Trimming removed 2 bases from V and 0 bases from J, with 8 bases in between. The CDR3 sequence: CSVELSSSYEQYF. The DNA of the CDR3 is TGCAGCGTTGAACTGTCTTCCTCCTACGAGCAGTACTTC.

The chain joins TRBV7-9 to TRBJ1-2, with 7 positions matching TRBD1. The CDR3 is 14 amino acids. The J segment lost 2 bases and the V segment lost 6 bases, leaving 6 bases of the junction unmatched. Germline assignment: CDR1 SEHNR and CDR2 FQNEAQ (reference sequence). The CDR3 loop is CASRPVGQNYGYTF. DNA for the CDR3: TGTGCCAGCAGGCCCGTGGGACAGAACTATGGCTACACCTTC. Full variable domain (remainder filled in from reference TRBV7-9 and TRBJ1-2): DTGVSQNPRHKITKRGQNVTFRCDPISEHNRLYWYRQTLGQGPEFLTYFQNEAQLEKSRLLSDRFSAERPKGSFSTLEIQRTEQGDSAMYLCASRPVGQNYGYTFGSGTRLTVV.

The rearrangement links TRBV14 to TRBJ1-1, with D maybe TRBD1 (5 bases). Germline V gene data show CDR1 as SGHDN and CDR2 as FVKESK. CDR3 length equals 14 residues. Trimming cost V 0 bases and J 7 bases, with 12 bases left between them. Written as DNA, the CDR3 is TGTGCCAGCAGCCAAGATTTGGGGACCCTTGAAGCTTTCTTT. It encodes CASSQDLGTLEAFF.

The chain employs TRBV4-1 and TRBJ2-7; D is unclear. Between the trimmed V and J ends, which lost 1 base and 4 bases, there was a span of 11 bases. Looked up from germline, CDR1 is MGHRA and CDR2 is YSYEKL. The CDR3 consists of 14 residues. The CDR3 sequence is CASSQVLFGYEQYF. Here the CDR3 DNA reads TGCGCCAGCAGCCAAGTCTTATTCGGGTACGAGCAGTACTTC.

This sequence joins TRBV19 and TRBJ1-1; TRBD1 might be the D (6 bases). The CDR3 has 14 amino acids. CDR1 is LNHDA, CDR2 SQIVND, per germline (reference sequence). The V end was cut by 5 bases, the J end by 2 bases, with 12 bases between. The CDR3 reads CASSQRGGNTEAFF. CDR3 nucleotide sequence: TGTGCCAGTAGTCAAAGGGGGGGCAACACTGAAGCTTTCTTT.

This chain connects TRBV29-1 to TRBJ2-3; TRBD2 aligns across 7 bases. J gave up 2 bases and V 0 bases, and 8 bases lay outside the gene matches. CDR1 and CDR2 (germline): SQVTM, ANQGSEA. CDR3 length: 16 amino acids. As DNA, the CDR3 is TGCAGCGTTGAAGAAGCGACTAGCAGGAACACAGATACGCAGTATTTT. This gives the protein CSVEEATSRNTDTQYF.

The chain employs TRBV7-7 and TRBJ2-7; 7 bases are shared with TRBD2. With 1 base clipped from V and 7 bases from J, the junction kept 4 bases outside the gene matches. The germline V gene encodes CDR1 SSHAT and CDR2 FNYEAQ (reference sequence). The CDR3 loop spans 13 amino acids. The DNA of the CDR3 is TGTGCCAGCAGCTTAGACTGGCGGGAGGAGCAGTACTTC. As protein: CASSLDWREEQYF.